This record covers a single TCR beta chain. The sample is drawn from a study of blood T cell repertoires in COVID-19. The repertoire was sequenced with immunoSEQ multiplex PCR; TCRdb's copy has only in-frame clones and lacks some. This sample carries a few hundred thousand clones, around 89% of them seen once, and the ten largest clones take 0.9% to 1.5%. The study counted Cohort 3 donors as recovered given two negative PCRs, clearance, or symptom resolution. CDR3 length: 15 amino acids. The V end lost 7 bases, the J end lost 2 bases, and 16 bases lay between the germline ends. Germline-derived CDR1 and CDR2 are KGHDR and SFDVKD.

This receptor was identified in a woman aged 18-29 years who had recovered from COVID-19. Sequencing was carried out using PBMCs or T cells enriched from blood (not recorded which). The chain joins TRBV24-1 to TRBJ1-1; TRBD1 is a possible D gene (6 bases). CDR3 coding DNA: TGTGCCACCAGGCCGTCGGGTGGGGGCAACACTGAAGCTTTCTTT. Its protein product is CATRPSGGGNTEAFF.